These 21 T cell receptor beta chains originate from one sample sequenced in a study of CD8 T cells in Susac syndrome (dated by TCRdb to between 2018 and 2021). Libraries were prepared through the immunoSEQ multiplex PCR assay. RNA was extracted using the RNeasy kit, and about 0.5 to 1 ug of the RNA was reverse transcribed with random hexamers. TCRdb reprocessed the public reads (quality trimming at Q25 with fastp, clone calling with MiXCR) and kept in-frame beta chains. Rows are combined by CDR3 protein, so each entry shows the most common genes and DNA. The sample table holds about 200,000 distinct CDR3 sequences, of which 85% to 95% were seen once. The top ten constitute about 0.1% of the sample. Sequenced material: CD4+ T cells from PBMCs. All receptors come from a human donor in good health.

This chain uses TRBV29-1 with TRBJ2-5; 7 bases line up with TRBD1. The CDR3 sequence is 12 residues long. Germline lookup yields CDR1 SQVTM and CDR2 ANQGSEA. Trimming removed 3 bases from V and 4 bases from J; junction bases left unmatched: 2. The CDR3 DNA reads as TGCAGCGTTGACACAGGGGTAGAGACCCAGTACTTC. Protein product: CSVDTGVETQYF.

V is TRBV28 and J is TRBJ2-2; D is unclear. V shed 3 bases and J shed 5 bases, with 7 bases lying between them. The V gene's germline CDR1 is MDHEN and CDR2 SYDVKM. CDR3 length: 13 amino acids. The CDR3 coding sequence is TGTGCCAGCAGTTTTATGGGAACCGGGGAGCTGTTTTTT. The encoded protein is CASSFMGTGELFF.

The V gene is TRBV7-3, the J gene TRBJ2-7; D perhaps matches TRBD2 (5 bases). Germline V gives CDR1 SGHTA, CDR2 FQGTGA. The CDR3 is made up of 16 amino acids. V was pared by 3 bases and J by 2 bases, with 17 bases between. CDR3 amino acids: CASSLDPRRTPYEQYV. Written as DNA, the CDR3 is TGTGCCAGCAGCTTGGACCCCAGACGGACTCCCTACGAGCAGTACGTC.

The genes are TRBV18 and TRBJ1-1; 9 bases are shared with TRBD1. This CDR3 comprises 13 residues. Germline CDR1 reads KGHSH; CDR2 reads LQKENI. The J segment lost 11 bases and the V segment lost 3 bases, leaving 7 bases of the junction unmatched. The CDR3 protein is CASSPGQGIMAFF. The CDR3 coding sequence is TGTGCCAGCTCACCCGGACAGGGGATCATGGCTTTCTTT.

This rearrangement joins TRBV3-1 to TRBJ2-5; D ambiguous. This CDR3 has 13 residues. V dropped 0 bases and J dropped 3 bases, with 5 bases sitting between them. Germline V gene lookup returns CDR1 LGHDT and CDR2 YNNKEL (reference sequence). The CDR3 nucleotides read TGTGCCAGCAGCCAAGAGTGGAAAGAGACCCAGTACTTC. The encoded protein is CASSQEWKETQYF.

The J gene is TRBJ2-7, the V gene TRBV20-1; D uncertain. V was pared by 6 bases and J by 3 bases, with 18 bases between. Germline V gives CDR1 DFQATT, CDR2 SNEGSKA (reference sequence). The CDR3 runs 14 residues. CDR3 nucleotide sequence: TGCAGTGCCCCTAGGCAGACTTGGGGCTACGAGCAGTACTTC. Translated, it gives CSAPRQTWGYEQYF.

J is TRBJ2-7 and V is TRBV12-3 or TRBV12-4, with D maybe TRBD2 (5 bases). CDR3 length equals 13 residues. V lost 9 bases, J lost 7 bases, and 19 bases lay in between. CDR3 in amino acids: CASRPSPYFEQYV. The CDR3 DNA reads as TGTGCCAGTAGGCCTAGCCCCTACTTTGAGCAGTACGTC.

This clonotype was picked up one time. The V call is TRBV12-3 or TRBV12-4, the J call TRBJ2-1; no definite D call. This CDR3 spans 13 amino acids. Deletions cut 5 bases from V and 5 bases from J, with 10 bases between. The CDR3 DNA reads as TGTGCCAGCAGTGCTCGTACGGACAATGAGCAGTTCTTC. It codes for CASSARTDNEQFF.

The chain recombines TRBV6-2 or TRBV6-3 with TRBJ2-1; D might be TRBD2 (6 bases). The CDR3 runs 15 residues. CDR1 is MNHEY, CDR2 SVGEGT, per germline. V was cut by 4 bases and J by 3 bases, with 13 bases left in between. CDR3: CASSSPRGIYNEQFF. CDR3 nucleotides: TGTGCCAGCAGTTCTCCCCGGGGGATCTACAATGAGCAGTTCTTC.

This chain connects TRBV28 to TRBJ2-3; 9 bases fit TRBD2. Looked up from germline, CDR1 is MDHEN and CDR2 is SYDVKM. This CDR3 has 12 amino acids. V lost 3 bases, J lost 9 bases, and 1 base stayed unmatched. The CDR3 loop reads CASSFTSGTQYF. DNA of the CDR3: TGTGCCAGCAGTTTCACTAGCGGGACGCAGTATTTT.

The chain links TRBV6-5 to TRBJ2-7; D is perhaps TRBD1 (5 bases). V lost 6 bases, J lost 0 bases, and 15 bases lay in between. CDR1 is MNHEY and CDR2 is SVGAGI in the germline V gene. This CDR3 region has 15 residues. CDR3 sequence: CASRIDSSISYEQYV. Here the CDR3 DNA reads TGTGCCAGCAGGATCGACAGTTCCATCTCCTACGAGCAGTACGTC.

This clonotype has just one count. The rearrangement links TRBV7-2 to TRBJ2-1, with D perhaps being TRBD1 or TRBD2 (6 bases each). The V end lost 5 bases, the J end lost 6 bases, and 17 bases lay between the germline ends. Germline lookup yields CDR1 SGHTA and CDR2 FQGNSA. The CDR3 has 15 amino acids. The chain's CDR3 is CASSRGDRLFNEQFF. The CDR3 bases are TGTGCCAGCAGCAGGGGGGACCGCCTGTTCAATGAGCAGTTCTTC.

The CDR3 is CASSQSGPKYEQYV. The CDR3 DNA reads TGCGCCAGCAGTCAATCAGGCCCCAAGTACGAGCAGTACGTC. The chain couples TRBV23-1 to TRBJ2-7; D uncertain. TRBV23-1 is an ORF, and what it does is uncertain. This CDR3 has 14 amino acids. Trimming shortened V by 0 bases and J by 4 bases, and 10 bases separated the two germline ends.

The chain couples TRBV28 to TRBJ1-2; TRBD1 matches at 12 bases. Germline-derived CDR1 and CDR2 are MDHEN and SYDVKM. Trimming cost V 5 bases and J 3 bases; bases outside gene matches: 4. This CDR3 has 15 residues. CDR3 residues: CASSTGTGGHYGYTF. Written as DNA, the CDR3 is TGTGCCAGCAGTACGGGGACAGGGGGCCACTATGGCTACACCTTC.

The chain carries TRBV12-3 or TRBV12-4 and TRBJ1-1; D not resolved. CDR3 length equals 12 residues. V was pared by 5 bases and J by 6 bases, with 10 bases between. The CDR3 protein is CASSPSRPEAFF. CDR3 nucleotides: TGTGCCAGCAGTCCTAGCCGGCCTGAAGCTTTCTTT.

This chain connects TRBV29-1 to TRBJ1-4, with D hard to call. This CDR3 contains 13 residues. Germline V gene sequence: CDR1 SQVTM, CDR2 ANQGSEA. The V gene lost 3 bases and the J gene lost 7 bases, with 12 bases spanning the gap. CDR3 amino acids: CSVDSGSGEKLFF. The CDR3 coding sequence is TGCAGCGTTGACTCCGGGTCAGGTGAAAAACTGTTTTTT.

The V call is TRBV5-1, the J call TRBJ2-1; 7 bases match TRBD2. The germline CDR1 and CDR2 sequences are SGHRS and YFSETQ. The CDR3 loop spans 14 amino acids. Trimming cost V 1 base and J 8 bases; bases outside gene matches: 6. CDR3 nucleotides: TGCGCCAGCAGCTTGATCGGGAGGATTGATGAGCAGTTCTTC. Protein product: CASSLIGRIDEQFF.

The V call is TRBV29-1, the J call TRBJ1-3, with D uncertain. This CDR3 is built from 14 residues. Germline V CDR1 and CDR2: SQVTM, ANQGSEA. The germline V and J ends were trimmed by 7 bases and 0 bases, with 13 bases remaining between them. CDR3 amino acids: CSAHTYTSGNTIYF. DNA for the CDR3: TGCAGCGCCCACACCTACACCTCTGGAAACACCATATATTTT.

V and J are TRBV30 and TRBJ2-1; 13 bases are shared with TRBD2. Germline V gene data show CDR1 as GTSNPN and CDR2 as SVGIG (reference sequence). After removal of 0 bases from V and 8 bases from J, the junction contained 4 bases not matched to a gene. The CDR3 has 15 residues. The CDR3 DNA sequence: TGTGCCTGGAGTGTAGGACTAGCGGGAGAAGATGAGCAGTTCTTC. Translated, it gives CAWSVGLAGEDEQFF.

The V call is TRBV3-1, the J call TRBJ2-1; D unclear. V was cut by 5 bases and J by 7 bases, with 15 bases left in between. From germline, CDR1 is LGHDT and CDR2 YNNKEL (reference sequence). The CDR3 covers 14 residues. CDR3 amino acids: CASSYRAPQNEQFF. The CDR3 region has the DNA TGTGCCAGCAGCTACCGGGCTCCACAGAATGAGCAGTTCTTC.

The chain couples TRBV15 to TRBJ1-2; D is ambiguous. The CDR3 covers 17 residues. Germline V gene data show CDR1 as LNHNV and CDR2 as YYDKDF (reference sequence). Trimming stripped 1 base from V and 8 bases from J, with 23 bases between. The CDR3 DNA is TGTGCCACCAGCAGAGTCGAAGGGATAACCACGACCCCCGGCTACACCTTC. Amino acids: CATSRVEGITTTPGYTF.